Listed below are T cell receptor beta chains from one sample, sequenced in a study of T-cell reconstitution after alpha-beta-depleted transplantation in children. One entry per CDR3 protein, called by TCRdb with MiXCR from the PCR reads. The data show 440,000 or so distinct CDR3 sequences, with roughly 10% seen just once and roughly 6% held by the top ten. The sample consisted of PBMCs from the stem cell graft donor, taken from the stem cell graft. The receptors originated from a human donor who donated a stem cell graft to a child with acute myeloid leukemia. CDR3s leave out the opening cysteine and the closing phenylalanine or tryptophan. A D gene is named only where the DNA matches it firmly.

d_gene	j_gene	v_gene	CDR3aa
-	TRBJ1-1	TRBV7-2	ASSLGIEGTEAF
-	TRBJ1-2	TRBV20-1	SARDLDNYGYT
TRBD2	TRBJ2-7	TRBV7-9	ASSLTAGGPSEQY
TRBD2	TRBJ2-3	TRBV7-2	ASSLRGGDTQY
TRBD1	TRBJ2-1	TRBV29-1	STTMGQGSPNSYNEQF
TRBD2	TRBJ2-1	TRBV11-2	ASSLGLAGASYNEQF
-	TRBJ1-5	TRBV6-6	ASTHQGQPQH
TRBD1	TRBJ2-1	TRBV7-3	ASSLRGTGVNEQF
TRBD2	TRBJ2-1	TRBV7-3	ASSSGTSGNRHEQF
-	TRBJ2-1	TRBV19	ASRGGGASGNEQF
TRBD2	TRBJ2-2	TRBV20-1	SARLAGSGELF
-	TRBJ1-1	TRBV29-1	SVEVWEINTEAF
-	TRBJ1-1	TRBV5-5	ASTHRNSNTEAF
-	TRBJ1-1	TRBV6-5	ASSYSRGVRTEAF
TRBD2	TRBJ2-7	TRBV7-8	ASSPEGREFSLGSYEQY
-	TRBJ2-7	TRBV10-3	AIGTASSYEQY
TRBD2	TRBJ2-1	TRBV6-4	ASRRTSGADEQF
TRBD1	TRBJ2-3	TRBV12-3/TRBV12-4	ASRERQGILY
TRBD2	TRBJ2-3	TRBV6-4	ASRASGGNFAQY
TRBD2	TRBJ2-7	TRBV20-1	SAREPGLAGSYEQY
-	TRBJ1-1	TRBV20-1	SARYGSTEAF
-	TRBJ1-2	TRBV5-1	ASSGGSNYGYT
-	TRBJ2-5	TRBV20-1	SAPTSTEETQY
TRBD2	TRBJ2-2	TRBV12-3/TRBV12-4	ASSPSGENTGELF
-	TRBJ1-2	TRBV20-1	SAPAGGIGNGYT
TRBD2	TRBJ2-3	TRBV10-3	AIMGLAGATDTQY
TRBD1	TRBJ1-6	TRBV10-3	AISGDRGSPLH